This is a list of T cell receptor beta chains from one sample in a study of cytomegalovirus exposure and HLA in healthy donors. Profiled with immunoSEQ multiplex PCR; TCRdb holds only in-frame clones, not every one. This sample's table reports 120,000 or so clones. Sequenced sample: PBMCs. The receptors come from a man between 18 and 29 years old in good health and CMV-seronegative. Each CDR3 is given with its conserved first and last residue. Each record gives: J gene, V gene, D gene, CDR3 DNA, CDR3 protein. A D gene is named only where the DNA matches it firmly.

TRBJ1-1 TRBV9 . TGTGCCAGCAGCGTAGGTATGAACACTGAAGCTTTCTTT CASSVGMNTEAFF
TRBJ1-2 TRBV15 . TGTGCCACCAAAAAGGGGGGGAGAGAGGGCTACACCTTC CATKKGGREGYTF
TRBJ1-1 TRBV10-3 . TGTGCCATCAGTGTCACCCCCCAGGCCACTGAAGCTTTCTTT CAISVTPQATEAFF
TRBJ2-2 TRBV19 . TGTGCCAGTAGTGAGTCGGGGTTCAACACCGGGGAGCTGTTTTTT CASSESGFNTGELFF
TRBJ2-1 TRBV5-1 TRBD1 TGCGCCAGCAGCTTTCGCTTCGACAGGGGGCGCTACAATGAGCAGTTCTTC CASSFRFDRGRYNEQFF
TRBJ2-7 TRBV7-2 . TGTGCCAGCAGCAAACAAGCGGGGACACTCTCCTACGAGCAGTACTTC CASSKQAGTLSYEQYF
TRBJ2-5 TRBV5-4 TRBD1 TGTGCCAGCAGCCCAAACAGGGGTTCGTCTCCAGAGACCCAGTACTTC CASSPNRGSSPETQYF
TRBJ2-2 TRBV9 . TGTGCCAGCAGCGTAGTACGTACAGCGAACACCGGGGAGCTGTTTTTT CASSVVRTANTGELFF
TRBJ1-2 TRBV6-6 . TGTGCCAGCAGTTACTCGTACAGGGTAGGAGACTATGGCTACACCTTC CASSYSYRVGDYGYTF
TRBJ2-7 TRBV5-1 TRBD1 TGCGCCAGCAGCTGGGACAGCATTTCCTACGAGCAGTACTTC CASSWDSISYEQYF
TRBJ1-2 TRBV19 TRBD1 TGTGCCAGTAATGACAGGGGGCGCAACGACTATGGCTACACCTTC CASNDRGRNDYGYTF
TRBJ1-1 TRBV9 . TGTGCCAGCAGCGTGGGGAAGGGGTCTGAAGCTTTCTTT CASSVGKGSEAFF
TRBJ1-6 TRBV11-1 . TGTGCCAGCGCCCTCCGGGTCGCAAATTCACCCCTCCACTTT CASALRVANSPLHF
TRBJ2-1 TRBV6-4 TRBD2 TGTGCCAGCAGTGACTCGACTAGCGGGAGCTATGAGCAGTTCTTC CASSDSTSGSYEQFF
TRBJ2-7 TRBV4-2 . TGTGCCAGCAGCCGCGTTGGAGCAGGGCGCGAGCAGTACTTC CASSRVGAGREQYF
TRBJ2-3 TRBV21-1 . TGTGCCAGCAGCAAAAGGAAGAGAACTAGCGGGAGGGCAGATACGCAGTATTTT CASSKRKRTSGRADTQYF
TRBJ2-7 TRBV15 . TGTGCCACCAGCAGAGGTGCACAGGGCTCCTACGAGCAGTACTTC CATSRGAQGSYEQYF
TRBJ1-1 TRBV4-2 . TGTGCCAGCAGCCATAAAGACAAGCCGGCTGAAGCTTTCTTT CASSHKDKPAEAFF
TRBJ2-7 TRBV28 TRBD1 TGTGCCAGCAGAGGGACAGGGGCGCGCGAGCAGTACTTC CASRGTGAREQYF
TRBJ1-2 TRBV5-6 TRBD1 TGTGCCAGCAGCATTAGTGGACAGGGGGCGAAGGGCTACACCTTC CASSISGQGAKGYTF
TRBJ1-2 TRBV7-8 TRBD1 TGTGCCAGCAGCTTGCTGACAGGGGGCAACTATGGCTACACCTTC CASSLLTGGNYGYTF
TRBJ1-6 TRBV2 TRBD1 TGTGCCAGCAGTGGGGGACAGGGGCAGAATTCACCCCTCCACTTT CASSGGQGQNSPLHF
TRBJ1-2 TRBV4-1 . TGCGCCAGCAGCCAAGACTACCAGGGCTCCGGGGGCTATGGCTACACCTTC CASSQDYQGSGGYGYTF
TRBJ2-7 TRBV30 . TGTGCCTGGAGTAAAGGAGGGACGGGCTCCTACGAGCAGTACTTC CAWSKGGTGSYEQYF
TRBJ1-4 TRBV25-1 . TGTGCCAGCAGTGTTAGGACTGCCGATAATGAAAAACTGTTTTTT CASSVRTADNEKLFF
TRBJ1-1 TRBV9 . TGTGCCAGCAGCGCCGGAGGTGAGGCTTTCTTT CASSAGGEAFF
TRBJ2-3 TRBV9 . TGTGCCAGCACCCAAGCTAGCAGAAGCACAGATACGCAGTATTTT CASTQASRSTDTQYF
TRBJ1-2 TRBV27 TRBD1 TGTGCCAGCAGTTCCGGGACAGGAACAATCTATGGCTACACCTTC CASSSGTGTIYGYTF
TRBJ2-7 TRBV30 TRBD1 TGTGCCGGACAGGAGTACTACGAGCAGTACTTC CAGQEYYEQYF
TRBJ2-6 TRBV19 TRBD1 TGTGCCAGTAGTATGGGACAGGCCTCTGGGGCCAACGTCCTGACTTTC CASSMGQASGANVLTF
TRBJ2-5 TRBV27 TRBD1 TGTGCCAGCACGAGGTGGGGACAGGGGGTCCAAGAGACCCAGTACTTC CASTRWGQGVQETQYF
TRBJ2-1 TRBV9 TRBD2 TGTGCCAGCAGCCTCGGACTAGCGGGAGTTAGGGGTGGTGAGGATGAGCAGTTCTTC CASSLGLAGVRGGEDEQFF
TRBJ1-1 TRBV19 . TGTGCCAGTAGTATAGTGGACGGGGGTCACACTGAAGCTTTCTTT CASSIVDGGHTEAFF
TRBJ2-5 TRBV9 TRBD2 TGTGCCAGCAGCGCAACTAGCGGGGAGACCCAGTACTTC CASSATSGETQYF
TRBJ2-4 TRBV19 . TGTGCCAGTCAAAAAGCGGCGGGAAGCCTAGCCAAAAACATTCAGTACTTC CASQKAAGSLAKNIQYF
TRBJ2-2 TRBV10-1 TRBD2 TGCGCCAGCACGGGACTACTCAACACCGGGGAGCTGTTTTTT CASTGLLNTGELFF
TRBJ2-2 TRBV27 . TGTGCCAGCAGTTTATTGTCAACCGGGGAGCTGTTTTTT CASSLLSTGELFF
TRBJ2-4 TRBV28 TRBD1 TGTGCCAGCAGTGGGACAGGGGGTTTGAAAAACATTCAGTACTTC CASSGTGGLKNIQYF
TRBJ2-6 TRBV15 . TGTGCCACCAGCAGAGAAGCCTCTGGGGCCAACGTCCTGACTTTC CATSREASGANVLTF
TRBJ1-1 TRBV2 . TGTGCCAGCAGCGAACAGGGTCTTCTCACTGAAGCTTTCTTT CASSEQGLLTEAFF
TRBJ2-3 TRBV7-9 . TGTGCCAGCAGCTCCGACAGCGCCACGCAGTATTTT CASSSDSATQYF
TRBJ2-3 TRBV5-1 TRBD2 TGCGCCAGCAGTCCCGGGGCGGTGGCGGGGGTTGCAGATACGCAGTATTTT CASSPGAVAGVADTQYF
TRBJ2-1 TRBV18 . TGTGCCAGCTCACCCCTTAGGGGGAGTAGCTCCTACAATGAGCAGTTCTTC CASSPLRGSSSYNEQFF
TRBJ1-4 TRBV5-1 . TGCGCCAGCAGCCCTGCAACAGGGTCGGGAGGGATCAACGAAAAACTGTTTTTT CASSPATGSGGINEKLFF
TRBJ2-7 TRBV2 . TGTGCCAGCAGGGAACAGGGCCCTTCCTACGAGCAGTACTTC CASREQGPSYEQYF
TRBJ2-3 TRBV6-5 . TGTGCCAGTAGACTAGGGCTGTCAGGCACAGATACGCAGTATTTT CASRLGLSGTDTQYF
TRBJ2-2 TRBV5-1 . TGCGCCAGCAGCGCTGAAACAGGGTACACCGGGGAGCTGTTTTTT CASSAETGYTGELFF
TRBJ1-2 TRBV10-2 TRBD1 TGCGCCACTGAGGGACAGGGTGGTGGCTACACCTTC CATEGQGGGYTF
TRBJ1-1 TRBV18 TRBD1 TGTGCCAGCTCACCACTGGGACAGGGGCGGGGGAACACTGAAGCTTTCTTT CASSPLGQGRGNTEAFF
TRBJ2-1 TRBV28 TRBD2 TGTGCCAGCAGTACGGACTTAGCGGGAGGGGCTAATGAGCAGTTCTTC CASSTDLAGGANEQFF
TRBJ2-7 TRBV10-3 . TGTGCCATCAGTGATACTAACTACGAGCAGTACTTC CAISDTNYEQYF
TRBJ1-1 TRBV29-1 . TGCAGCGCACACGACAGAATGAACACTGAAGCTTTCTTT CSAHDRMNTEAFF
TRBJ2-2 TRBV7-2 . TGTGCCAGCAGCTCCCAGGGTGGGCCCGGGGAGCTGTTTTTT CASSSQGGPGELFF
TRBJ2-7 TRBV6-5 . TGTGCCAGTCAACGGTCGGGATCGGAAGAGCAGTACTTC CASQRSGSEEQYF
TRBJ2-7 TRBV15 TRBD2 TGTGCCACCAGCAGAGGGGTCCGGGAGGCGGGGGAATGCGAGCAGTACTTC CATSRGVREAGECEQYF
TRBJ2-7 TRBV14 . TGTGCCAGCAGCCAACTACTCCACGAGCAGTACTTC CASSQLLHEQYF